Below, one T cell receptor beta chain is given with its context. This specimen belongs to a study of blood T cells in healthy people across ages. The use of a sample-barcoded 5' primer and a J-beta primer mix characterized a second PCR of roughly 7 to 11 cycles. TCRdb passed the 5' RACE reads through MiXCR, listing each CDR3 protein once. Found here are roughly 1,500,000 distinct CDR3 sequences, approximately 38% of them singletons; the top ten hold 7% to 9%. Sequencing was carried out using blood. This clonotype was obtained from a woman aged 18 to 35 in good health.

The CDR3 DNA sequence: TGTGCCAGCAGCCAAGGCTTTCTAACTAATGAAAAACTGTTTTTT. It encodes CASSQGFLTNEKLFF. V gene TRBV3-1 combines with J gene TRBJ1-4; D remains ambiguous. Germline CDR1 reads LGHDT; CDR2 reads YNNKEL (reference sequence). With 1 base removed from V and 1 base from J, the gap between germline ends came to 7 bases. The CDR3 totals 15 residues.